This TCR beta chain was sequenced in a study of T cell responses to AZD1222 COVID-19 vaccine. As for this clone: Its antigen is as yet unknown.

Findings and caveats of the study: Clonal diversity may have been underestimated in mostly white British donors.

The germline V gene encodes CDR1 MNHEY and CDR2 SVGEGT. CDR3 size: 17 residues. V lost 2 bases and J lost 3; bases outside the gene matches: 8. Libraries were prepared by immunoSEQ multiplex PCR; TCRdb keeps only in-frame clonotypes and omits some of them. This sample has fewer than 95,000 clones, with roughly 90% found just once. This sequence joins TRBV6-2 or TRBV6-3 and TRBJ2-2; TRBD1 aligns across 8 bases. The source was peripheral blood, collected 28 days after the second AZD1222 dose. This sequence was found in an adult who received the AZD1222 COVID-19 vaccine. The DNA of the CDR3 is TGTGCCAGCAGTTACCGCCAGGGGGCATCTTACACCGGGGAGCTGTTTTTT. Its translation is CASSYRQGASYTGELFF.